The T cell receptor beta chain under discussion was sequenced for a study of T cell repertoires in cytomegalovirus infection. About this clonotype itself: The junction departs from germline at one end; a sequencing error may be responsible.

The CDR3 covers 14 residues. CDR1 and CDR2 from the germline V gene are SGHVS and FQNEAQ. MiXCR was run by TCRdb on the reads, yielding one entry per CDR3 protein. Altogether hundreds of thousands of distinct CDR3 sequences are present, 24% being singletons, with the ten largest covering approximately 8.2%. The clonotype originates from a human donor in good health (CMV status not recorded). Some clones in this sample may be carry-over from other donors' samples. J is TRBJ1-1 and V is TRBV7-8; no clear D gene. Source material: CD8+ T cells from PBMCs. The CDR3 loop is CASSLAALNAEAFF. The CDR3 DNA follows: TGTGCCAGCAGCTTAGCAGCCTTGAACGCTGAAGCTTTCTTT. Full variable domain (remainder filled in from reference TRBV7-8 and TRBJ1-1): GAGVSQSPRYKVAKRGQDVALRCDPISGHVSLFWYQQALGQGPEFLTYFQNEAQLDKSGLPSDRFFAERPEGSVSTLKIQRTQQEDSAVYLCASSLAALNAEAFFGQGTRLTVV.